The 23 T cell receptor beta chains below all came from one sample that was sequenced in a study of T cell responses to AZD1222 COVID-19 vaccine (dated by TCRdb to the early 2020s). Libraries were built with the immunoSEQ multiplex PCR assay. As stored in TCRdb, this immuneACCESS dataset retains in-frame rearrangements with V and J assigned. A fraction of the clones does not appear; measured against another copy, unresolved V genes explain less than half of the discrepancy, and the remainder lacks a known reason. In this sample the table shows roughly 180,000 clones, roughly 87% of which occur a single time. In total, the top ten clones hold about 3% of the sample. Explained via the paper, the time point label denotes: baseline before first vaccination. Source: peripheral blood, taken on day 0 of AZD1222 vaccination. These receptor sequences come from an adult in good health.

The gene calls are TRBV2 and TRBJ1-2; TRBD1 matches at 7 bases. V lost 5 bases, J lost 2 bases, and 5 bases stayed unmatched. The CDR3 has 14 residues. Germline V CDR1 and CDR2: SNHLY, FYNNEI. The DNA for the CDR3 is TGTGCCAGCAGTAGTGACAGGGTGAACTATGGCTACACCTTC. Translating gives CASSSDRVNYGYTF.

This clone was seen once. This sample also contains other DNA sequences that code for the same CDR3. The chain joins TRBV9 to TRBJ2-3, with D hard to call. Germline V gives CDR1 SGDLS, CDR2 YYNGEE. V lost 0 bases and J 4 bases, leaving 3 bases between the germline ends. This CDR3 is 12 amino acids long. CDR3 region: CASSVGPDTQYF. The CDR3 bases are TGTGCCAGCAGCGTAGGACCAGATACGCAGTATTTT.

CDR3 amino acids: CASSKRGLAGDNEQFF. The DNA for the CDR3 is TGTGCCAGCAGTAAAAGGGGACTAGCGGGAGACAATGAGCAGTTCTTC. J is TRBJ2-1 and V is TRBV27, with TRBD2 matching 14 bases. Germline loops: CDR1 MNHEY, CDR2 SMNVEV (reference sequence). This CDR3 is built from 16 residues. The V and J ends lost 5 bases and 5 bases, in that order; junction bases with no gene match: 5.

This clone was recorded only once. The chain recombines TRBV19 with TRBJ1-4; a possible D gene is TRBD1 (6 bases). The CDR3 consists of 15 residues. Germline V lookup: CDR1 LNHDA, CDR2 SQIVND (reference sequence). V dropped 4 bases and J dropped 8 bases, with 17 bases sitting between them. CDR3 protein: CASSNRQELSEKLFF. Written as DNA, the CDR3 is TGTGCCAGTAGTAACCGACAGGAACTTTCGGAAAAACTGTTTTTT.

The chain has TRBV2 and TRBJ2-3, with D maybe TRBD1 (7 bases). This CDR3 comprises 14 residues. With 6 bases removed from V and 4 bases from J, the gap between germline ends came to 14 bases. The germline gives CDR1 SNHLY, CDR2 FYNNEI. In DNA, the CDR3 is TGTGCCAGCAGAGAGGGGGCGGGACCAGATACGCAGTATTTT. Translation: CASREGAGPDTQYF. The full variable domain, rest sourced from reference TRBV2 and TRBJ2-3, is EPEVTQTPSHQVTQMGQEVILRCVPISNHLYFYWYRQILGQKVEFLVSFYNNEISEKSEIFDDQFSVERPDGSNFTLKIRSTKLEDSAMYFCASREGAGPDTQYFGPGTRLTVL.

This chain links TRBV19 with TRBJ1-3; 7 bases align to TRBD1. This CDR3 contains 15 residues. Trimming cost V 3 bases and J 1 base; bases outside gene matches: 3. From germline, CDR1 is LNHDA and CDR2 SQIVND (reference sequence). The CDR3 protein is CASSIDRASGNTIYF. The DNA of the CDR3 is TGTGCCAGTAGTATTGACAGGGCTTCTGGAAACACCATATATTTT.

J is TRBJ1-2 and V is TRBV2, with D unresolved. Per germline, CDR1 SNHLY and CDR2 FYNNEI. The germline V and J ends were trimmed by 6 bases and 7 bases, with 9 bases remaining between them. This CDR3 is built from 11 residues. CDR3 DNA sequence: TGTGCCAGCAGACAAGACGGTGGCTACACCTTC. Translation: CASRQDGGYTF.

The chain joins TRBV21-1 to TRBJ1-2; the DNA was not used to check the table's D call, TRBD1. TRBV21-1 has pseudogene status. The CDR3 length is 16 residues. The CDR3 DNA reads as TGTGCCAGCAGTCCCGGGACAGAGTCCCCTAACTATGGCTACACCTTC. Its translation is CASSPGTESPNYGYTF.

The rearrangement links TRBV6-2 or TRBV6-3 to TRBJ2-2; D possibly matches TRBD1 or TRBD2 (5 bases each). CDR1 and CDR2 from the germline V gene are MNHEY and SVGEGT. CDR3 length equals 15 residues. V lost 0 bases to trimming and J lost 1 base, with 6 bases between them. The CDR3 sequence: CASSYSRGNTGELFF. The CDR3, as DNA: TGTGCCAGCAGTTACTCGAGGGGGAACACCGGGGAGCTGTTTTTT.

This clone has just one count. The chain has TRBV11-2 and TRBJ2-1, with TRBD1 as a possible D gene (6 bases). The germline V and J ends were trimmed by 5 bases and 8 bases, with 16 bases remaining between them. The CDR3 is 14 residues long. CDR1 and CDR2 from the germline V gene are SGHAT and FQNNGV. For the CDR3, the DNA is TGTGCCAGCAGCCCCTGGCAGGGGATGGATGAGCAGTTCTTC. The encoded protein is CASSPWQGMDEQFF.

The rearrangement links TRBV18 to TRBJ2-7; TRBD1 is a possible D gene (6 bases). The CDR3 covers 18 residues. CDR1 and CDR2 (germline): KGHSH, LQKENI. V dropped 3 bases and J dropped 3 bases, with 24 bases sitting between them. CDR3: CASSPGQIDRSFGYEQYF. The CDR3 bases are TGTGCCAGCTCACCCGGACAGATAGATAGATCTTTTGGCTACGAGCAGTACTTC. The full variable domain, with the rest looked up from reference TRBV18 and TRBJ2-7, is NAGVMQNPRHLVRRRGQEARLRCSPMKGHSHVYWYRQLPEEGLKFMVYLQKENIIDESGMPKERFSAEFPKEGPSILRIQQVVRGDSAAYFCASSPGQIDRSFGYEQYFGPGTRLTVT.

The CDR3 sequence is CASSYSGVMVNEKLFF. CDR3 DNA sequence: TGTGCCAGCAGTTACTCAGGGGTTATGGTGAACGAAAAACTGTTTTTT. V is TRBV6-5 and J is TRBJ1-4; weak D call: TRBD1 (5 bases). The CDR3 runs 16 residues. Germline lookup yields CDR1 MNHEY and CDR2 SVGAGI. V was clipped by 0 bases and J by 8 bases, with 16 bases between them.

The chain recombines TRBV5-1 with TRBJ1-4; TRBD1 might be the D (6 bases). This CDR3 spans 15 amino acids. Germline-derived CDR1 and CDR2 are SGHRS and YFSETQ. Trimming shortened V by 4 bases and J by 7 bases, and 17 bases separated the two germline ends. CDR3 nucleotides: TGCGCCAGCAGCCTAATACCCCGAGGGGGTGAAAAACTGTTTTTT. Its protein product is CASSLIPRGGEKLFF. Full variable domain (outside the CDR3, taken from reference TRBV5-1 and TRBJ1-4): KAGVTQTPRYLIKTRGQQVTLSCSPISGHRSVSWYQQTPGQGLQFLFEYFSETQRNKGNFPGRFSGRQFSNSRSEMNVSTLELGDSALYLCASSLIPRGGEKLFFGSGTQLSVL.

The genes are TRBV18 and TRBJ1-1; 7 bases are a match to TRBD1. Germline V lookup: CDR1 KGHSH, CDR2 LQKENI. With 3 bases clipped from V and 1 base from J, the junction kept 2 bases outside the gene matches. The CDR3 runs to 14 residues. DNA for the CDR3: TGTGCCAGCTCACCGACAGGGTGGAACACTGAAGCTTTCTTT. Protein: CASSPTGWNTEAFF.

This clone was picked up one time. The gene calls are TRBV6-1 and TRBJ1-6, with unresolved D. The V gene lost 3 bases and the J gene lost 10 bases, with 13 bases spanning the gap. The germline V gene has CDR1 MNHNS and CDR2 SASEGT. The CDR3 extends over 14 amino acids. The CDR3 DNA is TGTGCCAGCAGTGAGTCGGGGTTGACCTCACCCCTCCACTTT. Amino acid sequence: CASSESGLTSPLHF.

A remark on this clone: The same CDR3 arises from other DNA sequences in this sample as well. The chain has TRBV3-1 (or the pseudogene TRBV3-2) and TRBJ1-2; the D is unclear. CDR3 size: 12 residues. V lost 4 bases and J 2 bases, leaving 5 bases between the germline ends. The germline V gene has CDR1 LGHDT and CDR2 YNNKEL (reference sequence). Here the CDR3 reads CASSLRNYGYTF. CDR3 nucleotide sequence: TGTGCCAGCAGCCTCAGGAACTATGGCTACACCTTC.

The J gene is TRBJ2-3, the V gene TRBV6-6; 8 bases fit TRBD2. Trimming took 5 bases from V and 4 from J; bases not matched to a gene: 17. The CDR3 is 18 residues long. Germline CDR1 is MNHNY and CDR2 is SVGAGI (reference sequence). The chain's CDR3 is CASSPRGKREWVPDTQYF. In DNA form, the CDR3 reads TGTGCCAGCAGTCCTAGAGGCAAGCGGGAGTGGGTCCCAGATACGCAGTATTTT.

The genes are TRBV9 and TRBJ1-1, with 11 nucleotides matching TRBD1. CDR1 is SGDLS and CDR2 is YYNGEE in the germline V gene. The CDR3 loop spans 14 amino acids. Losses at the gene ends were 2 bases for V and 4 bases for J; bases not matched to a gene: 1. The CDR3 is CASSVGTGGTEAFF. CDR3 DNA sequence: TGTGCCAGCAGCGTCGGGACAGGGGGCACTGAAGCTTTCTTT.

J is TRBJ1-4 and V is TRBV19; D ambiguous. Trimming left V 9 bases short and J 6 bases short, with 11 bases between. Germline V CDR1 and CDR2: LNHDA, SQIVND (reference sequence). The CDR3 totals 12 residues. The CDR3 nucleotides read TGTGCCAGGACCCCTGCGGATGAAAAACTGTTTTTT. It codes for CARTPADEKLFF. The whole variable domain, remainder taken from reference TRBV19 and TRBJ1-4, is DGGITQSPKYLFRKEGQNVTLSCEQNLNHDAMYWYRQDPGQGLRLIYYSQIVNDFQKGDIAEGYSVSREKKESFPLTVTSAQKNPTAFYLCARTPADEKLFFGSGTQLSVL.

This chain links TRBV6-5 with TRBJ1-2, with D hard to call. Looked up from germline, CDR1 is MNHEY and CDR2 is SVGAGI. Trimming removed 9 bases at V and 2 bases at J, with 13 bases between. The CDR3 loop spans 13 amino acids. DNA of the CDR3: TGTGCCAGTAGACTCGACTTGAACTATGGCTACACCTTC. Protein: CASRLDLNYGYTF.

The CDR3 DNA reads TGCGCCAGCAGCTTGACAGGGCCCCGGGGGACTGAAGCTTTCTTT. Translated: CASSLTGPRGTEAFF. This chain connects TRBV5-1 to TRBJ1-1; TRBD1 might be the D (6 bases). Trimming stripped 1 base from V and 5 bases from J, with 15 bases between. The CDR3 has 15 residues. The germline gives CDR1 SGHRS, CDR2 YFSETQ.

This clone was counted only a few times. The V gene is TRBV10-2, the J gene TRBJ1-5; no clear D. CDR3 length: 14 residues. The V gene lost 1 base and the J gene lost 4 bases, with 8 bases spanning the gap. Germline V lookup: CDR1 WSHSY, CDR2 SAAADI. The CDR3 protein is CASSELRENQPQHF. The CDR3, as DNA: TGCGCCAGCAGTGAGTTAAGGGAAAATCAGCCCCAGCATTTT.

Worth noting for this clone: This sample includes further DNA sequences coding for the same CDR3. The chain employs TRBV30 and TRBJ1-3; no definite D call. V shed 2 bases and J shed 2 bases, with 4 bases lying between them. Germline V gene data show CDR1 as GTSNPN and CDR2 as SVGIG (reference sequence). The CDR3 has 12 amino acids. In nucleotides, the CDR3 is TGTGCCTGGAGTCCAGCTGGAAACACCATATATTTT. Protein sequence: CAWSPAGNTIYF.